This T cell receptor beta chain was captured in a study of blood T cell repertoires in COVID-19. Whole-study context: Acute and convalescent COVID-19 samples came from the United States, Italy and Spain. PBMCs, B-cell-depleted T cells, or T cells were the source of the cDNA or gDNA that made up the material.

Self-reported history from a screening survey and questionnaire set each donor's cohort. CDR3 length: 15 residues. V trimming: 5 bases; J trimming: 4 bases; junction bases outside the gene matches: 8. Germline V lookup: CDR1 SGHTA, CDR2 FQGNSA. Original handling: Nucleated cell number was recorded as an estimate derived from reference gene primer amplification. TCRdb's copy holds only in-frame clones and misses some; the assay was immunoSEQ multiplex PCR. V and J calls and clone size are given by that table; D and trimming were obtained from the DNA. This table holds 200,000 to 250,000 clones, 75% to 85% found once.

The receptor comes from a woman in her forties with acute COVID-19. The chain uses TRBV7-2 and TRBJ1-3; 7 bases agree with TRBD1. Source material: PBMCs or T cells enriched from blood (not recorded which). The CDR3 DNA is TGTGCCAGCAGCACATTCACAGGGGTCGGAAACACCATATATTTT. Protein product: CASSTFTGVGNTIYF.